This TCR beta chain was sequenced during a study of CD8+CD57+ T cells in acquired aplastic anemia. Study-wide background: Sorted CD4+ and CD8+ cells yielded DNA averaging around 3.2 ug. Findings of the study overall: Between the patient and control groups, CD8+ Simpson's diversity did not differ significantly. Patients and controls turned out to have some 30 CD8+ CDR3 sequences in common.

This CDR3 has 14 residues. Between the trimmed V and J ends, which lost 6 bases and 0 bases, there was a span of 12 bases. Germline V lookup: CDR1 DFQATT, CDR2 SNEGSKA (reference sequence). Researchers used genomic DNA as the template to profile TCR beta VDJ and CDR3. TCRdb independently ran MiXCR on the reads; one entry per CDR3 protein. There are around 430,000 distinct CDR3 sequences in the sample; around 33% occur only once, and 0.75% to 0.95% lies in the top ten. As for this clonotype: The target antigen is unknown.

Selection for sequencing was limited to patients who had shown CD8+CD57+ cell expansion by flow cytometry. In all patients, the disease was severe acquired aplastic anemia. The clonotype was recovered from a human donor with aplastic anemia. The chain uses TRBV20-1 and TRBJ1-5; tentatively, D is TRBD1 (6 bases). The sequenced sample consisted of sorted CD4+, CD8+, or CD8+CD57+ T cells (not recorded which) from PBMCs. This CDR3 reads CSAKQGPSNQPQHF. The DNA of the CDR3 is TGCAGTGCCAAACAGGGTCCTAGCAATCAGCCCCAGCATTTT.